The clone carrying this T cell receptor (beta chain) was detected only a few times. The antigen remains unidentified. In germline, CDR1 is MNHNY, CDR2 SVGAGI (reference sequence). Trimming stripped 4 bases from V and 7 bases from J, with 8 bases between. This CDR3 comprises 12 residues. This sample stems from a study of beta chain features in type 1 diabetes. Points from the study as a whole: Highly expressing activated T cells could be over-counted with a cDNA template. Shortening that was moderate but significant affected the TCRB CDR3s of Type 1 diabetes patients in all four CD4+ subsets.

cDNA synthesis used the whole RNA isolate, giving expressed TCRB sequences. Sequenced naive, central memory and regulatory T cell samples produced an average of roughly 3.9 million reads. TCRdb keeps only in-frame clones here, not all; method: immunoSEQ multiplex PCR. The sample shows 640,000 or so clones, 11% to 15% of them seen only once. A CD45RO/CCR7/CD25/CD127/CD95/CD27 panel sorted naive, central memory, regulatory and stem cell-like memory CD4+ cells. Sorted cells reached over 95% purity in every population. This clonotype originated in a man aged 18 to 29 with type 1 diabetes. The chain employs TRBV6-6 and TRBJ2-1, with no clear D. The sample taken for sequencing was naive CD4+ T cells from blood. The CDR3 bases are TGTGCCAGCAGTTGGGAAGGAAATGAGCAGTTCTTC. This gives the protein CASSWEGNEQFF.